This TCR beta chain was retrieved from a study of identical twins. To note about this clonotype: The antigen remains unidentified.

Every sampled donor was Caucasian and healthy. Study observations and caveats: A partial confounding effect on zero-insertion analyses could come from invariant MAIT and iNKT cells.

Template switching created a universal primer site, and the cDNA included unique molecular identifiers. TCRdb processed the 5' RACE reads anew with MiXCR; each CDR3 protein has one entry. This sample yields some 900,000 distinct CDR3 sequences, of which approximately 13% are seen a single time; around 1.6% belongs to the top ten. There are 15 residues in the CDR3. Germline V gene sequence: CDR1 SNHLY, CDR2 FYNNEI. Trimming took 4 bases from V and 8 from J; bases not matched to a gene: 11. The data were also submitted as part of a second study, on yellow fever vaccine responses in identical twins. That source reports: A vaccine T cell response that seemed partly convergent and partly personalized was reported in twins.

This clonotype was sampled from a woman under 30 in good health. The specimen was PBMCs. J is TRBJ2-1 and V is TRBV2, with 7 positions matching TRBD2. Here the CDR3 DNA reads TGTGCCAGCAGTGTAGATTGGCGGGAGATCTATGAGCAGTTCTTC. Translation: CASSVDWREIYEQFF.